The 15 T cell receptor beta chains below were found in one sample sequenced in a study of T cells after yellow fever vaccination (dated by TCRdb to between 2018 and 2021). The library was prepared using 5' RACE. Sequencing relied on an Illumina HiSeq 2500. TCRdb reanalyzed the raw reads on its own, using fastp at Q25 for trimming and MiXCR for clone calling, and kept in-frame beta chains. Identical CDR3 protein sequences are pooled into one entry, listed with their most common genes and DNA. The sample yields just under 600,000 distinct CDR3 sequences; roughly 14% were counted once. Jointly, the top ten make up about 14% of the sample. Explained via the paper, the treatment or condition label denotes: live attenuated yellow fever vaccine strain. Sample: PBMCs, taken on the day of the yellow fever booster vaccination. Receptors originate from a man between 25 and 39 years old who received the YFV17D yellow fever vaccine.

This clonotype was seen more than once but under ten times. V and J are TRBV4-1 and TRBJ2-7; D gene unclear. Germline-derived CDR1 and CDR2 are MGHRA and YSYEKL. The V gene lost 2 bases and the J gene lost 0 bases, with 11 bases spanning the gap. The CDR3 runs to 15 residues. The CDR3 region is CASSQPGRSSYEQYF. The CDR3 DNA reads as TGCGCCAGCAGCCAACCCGGACGGAGCTCCTACGAGCAGTACTTC.

The chain links TRBV29-1 to TRBJ2-1, with 7 bases aligning to TRBD2. The ends lost 7 bases at V and 7 bases at J; junction bases unmatched: 13. Per germline, CDR1 SQVTM and CDR2 ANQGSEA. This CDR3 has 14 amino acids. This CDR3 reads CSAPRPSGGNEQFF. In nucleotides, the CDR3 is TGCAGCGCCCCCCGGCCTAGCGGAGGTAATGAGCAGTTCTTC.

The chain couples TRBV5-6 to TRBJ2-6, with TRBD1 identical over 8 bases. The CDR3 covers 15 residues. Germline assignment: CDR1 SGHDT and CDR2 YYEEEE. V lost 5 bases, J lost 3 bases, and 4 bases stayed unmatched. For the CDR3, the DNA is TGTGCCAGCAGTAAGACAGGGGTTGGGGCCAACGTCCTGACTTTC. Translating gives CASSKTGVGANVLTF.

This clonotype was counted between two and nine times. V usage is TRBV20-1 and J usage is TRBJ1-4, with D possibly being TRBD1 (5 bases). Germline CDR1 is DFQATT and CDR2 is SNEGSKA (reference sequence). The CDR3 is made up of 15 amino acids. V dropped 0 bases and J dropped 7 bases, with 15 bases sitting between them. The CDR3 region is CSARDRGRVFEKLFF. The CDR3, as DNA: TGCAGTGCTAGAGATCGTGGCAGGGTTTTTGAAAAACTGTTTTTT.

The sample holds a few counts of this clonotype. The V gene is TRBV6-2 or TRBV6-3, the J gene TRBJ2-1; D ambiguous. Trimming removed 9 bases at V and 5 bases at J, with 5 bases between. This CDR3 has 10 amino acids. CDR1 is MNHEY, CDR2 SVGEGT, per germline. Here the CDR3 reads CASRNNEQFF. CDR3 nucleotides: TGTGCCAGTAGAAACAATGAGCAGTTCTTC.

V is TRBV12-3 or TRBV12-4 and J is TRBJ1-1; D is possibly TRBD1 (5 bases). Deletions cut 7 bases from V and 0 bases from J, with 15 bases between. This CDR3 comprises 15 residues. DNA of the CDR3: TGTGCCAGCACCGAAGGGGCCCCTCTGAACACTGAAGCTTTCTTT. Its protein product is CASTEGAPLNTEAFF.

This chain's CDR3 is CASSYGRTGGIRETQYF. The CDR3 nucleotides are TGTGCCAGCAGTTACGGCCGGACAGGGGGGATTCGAGAGACCCAGTACTTC. The gene calls are TRBV6-2 or TRBV6-3 and TRBJ2-5; 10 bases are a match to TRBD1. V shed 2 bases, J shed 4 bases, and the junction held 10 bases outside the gene matches. Germline V gives CDR1 MNHEY, CDR2 SVGEGT. The CDR3 sequence is 17 residues long.

Comments on this clonotype: Sequence at one end of the junction differs from germline and may be a read error. The chain carries TRBV3-1 and TRBJ2-7; 10 bases are a match to TRBD2. The CDR3 runs 15 residues. CDR1 LGHDT and CDR2 YNNKEL come from the germline V gene (reference sequence). The CDR3 nucleotides read TGTGCCAGCACCCAATCAGCGGGAGGGGCCCACGAGCAGTACTTC. It is translated as CASTQSAGGAHEQYF.

The chain is built from TRBV10-3 and TRBJ1-4; D is perhaps TRBD1 (6 bases). CDR1 is ENHRY, CDR2 SYGVKD, per germline. The CDR3 loop spans 15 amino acids. V was shortened by 6 bases and J by 0 bases, with 11 bases between the two germline ends. The CDR3 nucleotides are TGTGCCATCAGCCGAGACAGGTCAACTAATGAAAAACTGTTTTTT. It codes for CAISRDRSTNEKLFF.

Here the CDR3 DNA reads TGTGCCTGGACCGAGGAAGGGGGTAGCACAGATACGCAGTATTTT. This gives the protein CAWTEEGGSTDTQYF. V usage is TRBV30 and J usage is TRBJ2-3, with D maybe TRBD1 (6 bases). Trimming cost V 4 bases and J 0 bases, with 14 bases left between them. The CDR3 totals 15 residues. The germline gives CDR1 GTSNPN, CDR2 SVGIG (reference sequence). The whole variable domain, filled in from reference TRBV30 and TRBJ2-3, reads SQTIHQWPATLVQPVGSPLSLECTVEGTSNPNLYWYRQAAGRGLQLLFYSVGIGQISSEVPQNLSASRPQDRQFILSSKKLLLSDSGFYLCAWTEEGGSTDTQYFGPGTRLTVL.

This clonotype appeared a few times. The chain joins TRBV7-2 to TRBJ2-3; D is undetermined. The V gene's germline CDR1 is SGHTA and CDR2 FQGNSA. The CDR3 runs 13 residues. V was shortened by 1 base and J by 10 bases, with 12 bases between the two germline ends. This CDR3 is CASSLDMGKAQYF. DNA for the CDR3: TGTGCCAGCAGCTTAGATATGGGTAAAGCGCAGTATTTT.

The chain has TRBV5-4 and TRBJ2-1; 8 nucleotides match TRBD2. Germline values: CDR1 SGHNT, CDR2 YYREEE (reference sequence). This CDR3 has 16 residues. J lost 4 bases, V lost 0 bases, and 6 bases had no gene match. The CDR3 here is CASSLAAGGNYNEQFF. The CDR3, as DNA: TGTGCCAGCAGCTTGGCGGCGGGAGGAAATTACAATGAGCAGTTCTTC. Full variable domain (outside the CDR3, taken from reference TRBV5-4 and TRBJ2-1): ETGVTQSPTHLIKTRGQQVTLRCSSQSGHNTVSWYQQALGQGPQFIFQYYREEENGRGNFPPRFSGLQFPNYSSELNVNALELDDSALYLCASSLAAGGNYNEQFFGPGTRLTVL.

V and J are TRBV10-3 and TRBJ1-2; D unresolved. V was shortened by 2 bases and J by 7 bases, with 8 bases between the two germline ends. The germline gives CDR1 ENHRY, CDR2 SYGVKD. CDR3 length: 12 amino acids. CDR3 DNA: TGTGCCATCAGTGAGGAGAGGACTGGCTACACCTTC. This translates into CAISEERTGYTF.

The table lists this clonotype with a few counts. The V call is TRBV15, the J call TRBJ2-7, with TRBD1 matching over 7 bases. V lost 0 bases to trimming and J lost 2 bases; unmatched junction nucleotides: 1. CDR1 is LNHNV, CDR2 YYDKDF, per germline (reference sequence). CDR3 length: 14 residues. CDR3 loop: CATSRDRGTYEQYF. The DNA for the CDR3 is TGTGCCACCAGCAGAGACAGGGGGACCTACGAGCAGTACTTC.

The genes are TRBV12-3 or TRBV12-4 and TRBJ1-1; D unresolved. V lost 5 bases to trimming and J lost 4 bases, with 11 bases between them. This CDR3 region has 13 residues. The CDR3 nucleotides are TGTGCCAGCAGTGTGGCCGGGGTCACTGAAGCTTTCTTT. Encoded protein: CASSVAGVTEAFF.